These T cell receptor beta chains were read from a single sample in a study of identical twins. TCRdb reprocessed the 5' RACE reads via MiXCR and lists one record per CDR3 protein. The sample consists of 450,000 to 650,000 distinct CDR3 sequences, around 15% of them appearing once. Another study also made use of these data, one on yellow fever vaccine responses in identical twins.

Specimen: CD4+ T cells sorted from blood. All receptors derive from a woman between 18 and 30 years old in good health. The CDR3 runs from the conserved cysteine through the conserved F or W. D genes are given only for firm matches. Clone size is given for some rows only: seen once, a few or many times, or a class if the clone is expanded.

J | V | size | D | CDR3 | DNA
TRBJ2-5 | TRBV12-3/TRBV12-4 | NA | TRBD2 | CASSLDGRAGETQYF | TGTGCCAGCAGTTTAGACGGGAGGGCCGGGGAGACCCAGTACTTC
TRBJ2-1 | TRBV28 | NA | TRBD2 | CASSLAGVSRNEQFF | TGTGCCAGCAGTTTAGCGGGAGTGTCTAGAAATGAGCAGTTCTTC
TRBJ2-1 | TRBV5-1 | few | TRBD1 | CASSRQDRGNEQFF | TGCGCCAGCAGCCGGCAGGACAGGGGCAATGAGCAGTTCTTC
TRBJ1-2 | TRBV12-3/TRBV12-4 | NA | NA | CASSPTYSSSYGYTF | TGTGCCAGCAGTCCAACCTACAGTTCCTCCTATGGCTACACCTTC
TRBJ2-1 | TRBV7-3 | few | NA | CASSLGLSNGNEQFF | TGTGCCAGCAGCTTAGGTTTGAGTAATGGGAATGAGCAGTTCTTC
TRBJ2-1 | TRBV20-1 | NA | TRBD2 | CSARTSGGPGEQFF | TGCAGTGCTAGGACTAGCGGAGGGCCGGGAGAGCAGTTCTTC
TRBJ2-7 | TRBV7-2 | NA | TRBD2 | CASSPSPGRDEQYF | TGTGCCAGCAGCCCCTCCCCCGGGAGGGACGAGCAGTACTTC
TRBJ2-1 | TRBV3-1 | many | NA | CASSLGAGRSYNEQFF | TGTGCCAGCAGTCTTGGGGCGGGGCGCTCCTACAATGAGCAGTTCTTC
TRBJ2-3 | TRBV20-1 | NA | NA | CSAGLRSTDTQYF | TGCAGTGCTGGACTAAGAAGCACAGATACGCAGTATTTT
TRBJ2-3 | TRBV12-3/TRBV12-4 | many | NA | CASSLVPRAGDTQYF | TGTGCCAGCAGTTTGGTTCCCCGGGCCGGAGATACGCAGTATTTT
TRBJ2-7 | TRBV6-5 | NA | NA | CASSYSRSGGAYEQYF | TGTGCCAGCAGTTACTCGAGGTCAGGCGGGGCCTACGAGCAGTACTTC
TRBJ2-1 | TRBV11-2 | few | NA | CASSLIQVDEQFF | TGTGCCAGCAGCTTAATCCAGGTCGATGAGCAGTTCTTC
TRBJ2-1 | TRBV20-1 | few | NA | CSARVPDHSSYNEQFF | TGCAGTGCTAGGGTCCCGGACCATAGCTCCTACAATGAGCAGTTCTTC
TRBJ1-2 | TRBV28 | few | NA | CASGEFYGYTF | TGTGCCAGCGGGGAATTCTATGGCTACACCTTC
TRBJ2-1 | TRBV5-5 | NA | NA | CASSPQGGGSYNEQFF | TGTGCCAGCAGCCCCCAGGGGGGTGGCTCCTACAATGAGCAGTTCTTC
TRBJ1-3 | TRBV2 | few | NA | CASSPSGLAGNTIYF | TGTGCCAGCAGCCCCTCCGGGTTGGCTGGAAACACCATATATTTT
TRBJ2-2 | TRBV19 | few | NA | CASTMTPNTGELFF | TGTGCCAGTACCATGACACCGAACACCGGGGAGCTGTTTTTT
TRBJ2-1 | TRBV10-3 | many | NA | CAISTDHNEQFF | TGTGCCATCAGCACAGACCATAATGAGCAGTTCTTC
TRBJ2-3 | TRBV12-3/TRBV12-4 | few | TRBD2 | CASSFQGLAGPPDTQYF | TGTGCCAGCAGTTTCCAGGGACTAGCGGGACCCCCGGATACGCAGTATTTT
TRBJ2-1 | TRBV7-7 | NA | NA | CASSQLVTPVTEQFF | TGTGCCAGCAGCCAACTGGTCACCCCGGTCACTGAGCAGTTCTTC
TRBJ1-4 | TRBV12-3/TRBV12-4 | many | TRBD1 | CASRRQGMNEKLFF | TGTGCCAGCAGACGACAGGGAATGAATGAAAAACTGTTTTTT
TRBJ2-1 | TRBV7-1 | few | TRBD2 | CASSSPTGLSGLADFGSTYNEQFF | TGTGCCAGCAGCTCACCAACAGGGCTTTCGGGACTAGCGGACTTCGGAAGCACCTACAATGAGCAGTTCTTC
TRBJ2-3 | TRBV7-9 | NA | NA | CASSLNGWSTDTQYF | TGTGCCAGCAGCTTGAATGGCTGGAGCACAGATACGCAGTATTTT
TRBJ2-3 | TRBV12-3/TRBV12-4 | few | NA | CASSFRRADTQYF | TGTGCCAGCAGTTTTCGCCGCGCTGATACGCAGTATTTT
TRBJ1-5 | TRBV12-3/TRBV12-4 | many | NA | CASSLAGDNQPQHF | TGTGCCAGCAGTTTAGCTGGAGACAATCAGCCCCAGCATTTT
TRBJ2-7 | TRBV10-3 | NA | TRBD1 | CAISEYGQERYEQYF | TGTGCCATCAGTGAGTACGGACAGGAGAGGTACGAGCAGTACTTC
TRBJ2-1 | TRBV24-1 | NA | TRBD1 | CATSDTPGQGEDEQFF | TGTGCCACCAGTGACACACCGGGACAGGGGGAGGATGAGCAGTTCTTC
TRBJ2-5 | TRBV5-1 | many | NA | CASSFGYSYTGETQYF | TGCGCCAGCAGCTTTGGGTACAGCTACACCGGGGAGACCCAGTACTTC
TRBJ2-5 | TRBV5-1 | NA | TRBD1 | CASSLPDRGETQYF | TGCGCCAGCAGCTTGCCCGACAGGGGGGAGACCCAGTACTTC
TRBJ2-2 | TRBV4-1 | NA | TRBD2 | CASSRSTSSTGELFF | TGCGCCAGCAGCCGATCGACTAGCTCGACCGGGGAGCTGTTTTTT
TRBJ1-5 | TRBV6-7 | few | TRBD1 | CARTDREHQPQHF | TGTGCCAGAACAGACAGGGAGCATCAGCCCCAGCATTTT
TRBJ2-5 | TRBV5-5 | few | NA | CASTKGGRLRGETQYF | TGTGCCAGCACCAAGGGGGGCAGGCTCAGAGGGGAGACCCAGTACTTC
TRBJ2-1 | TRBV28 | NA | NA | CASSSFTGESHNEQFF | TGTGCCAGCAGTTCTTTCACGGGGGAAAGTCACAATGAGCAGTTCTTC
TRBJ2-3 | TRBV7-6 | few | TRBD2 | CASSLGTSGTSSTDTQYF | TGTGCCAGCAGCTTAGGGACTAGCGGTACCTCTAGCACAGATACGCAGTATTTT
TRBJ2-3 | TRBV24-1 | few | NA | CATSDLYTQYF | TGTGCCACCAGTGATTTGTATACGCAGTATTTT
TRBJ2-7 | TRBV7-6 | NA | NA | CASSLADGQNYEQYF | TGTGCCAGCAGCTTAGCCGACGGACAGAACTACGAGCAGTACTTC
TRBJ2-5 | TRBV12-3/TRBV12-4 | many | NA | CASTQQSGETQYF | TGTGCCAGCACCCAACAATCTGGAGAGACCCAGTACTTC
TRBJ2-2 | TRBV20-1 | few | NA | CSARGTATTGELFF | TGCAGTGCTAGGGGGACGGCGACCACCGGGGAGCTGTTTTTT
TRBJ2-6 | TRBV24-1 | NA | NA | CATSDSGVSGANVLTF | TGTGCCACCAGTGACTCAGGGGTCTCTGGGGCCAACGTCCTGACTTTC
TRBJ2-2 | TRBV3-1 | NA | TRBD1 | CACSPSRQGAGSTGELFF | TGTGCCTGCAGTCCATCTCGACAGGGGGCGGGGAGCACCGGGGAGCTGTTTTTT
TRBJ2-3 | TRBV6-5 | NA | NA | CASSYTHTLSTDTQYF | TGTGCCAGCAGTTACACGCACACTCTTAGCACAGATACGCAGTATTTT
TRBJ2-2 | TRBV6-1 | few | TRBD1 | CASRRGTGNTGELFF | TGTGCCAGCCGCCGAGGGACAGGGAACACCGGGGAGCTGTTTTTT
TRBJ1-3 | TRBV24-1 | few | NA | CASQGSGNTIYF | TGTGCCTCCCAGGGCTCTGGAAACACCATATATTTT
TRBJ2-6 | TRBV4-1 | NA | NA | CASSQVFLGSNVLTF | TGCGCCAGCAGCCAAGTATTCCTGGGGAGCAACGTCCTGACTTTC
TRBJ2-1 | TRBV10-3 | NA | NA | CAISDGFPPAYNEQFF | TGTGCCATCAGTGATGGGTTCCCCCCGGCTTACAATGAGCAGTTCTTC
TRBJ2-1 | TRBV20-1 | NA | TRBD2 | CSVWRAGTSGSGSYNEQFF | TGCAGTGTTTGGCGAGCGGGGACTAGCGGGAGTGGGTCCTACAATGAGCAGTTCTTC
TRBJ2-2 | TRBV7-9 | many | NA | CAGRTDVSTGELFF | TGTGCCGGTAGGACAGACGTTTCAACCGGGGAGCTGTTTTTT
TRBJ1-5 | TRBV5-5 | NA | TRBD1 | CASSPRTGEQPQHF | TGTGCCAGCAGCCCAAGGACAGGGGAACAGCCCCAGCATTTT
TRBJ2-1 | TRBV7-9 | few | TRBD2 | CASSLRREGAYNEQFF | TGTGCCAGCAGCTTAAGGCGGGAGGGGGCCTACAATGAGCAGTTCTTC
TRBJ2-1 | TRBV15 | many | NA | CATSRVGGEWREQFF | TGTGCCACCAGCAGAGTAGGAGGCGAATGGCGTGAGCAGTTCTTC
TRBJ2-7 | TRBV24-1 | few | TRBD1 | CATSDRRDRAYEQYF | TGTGCCACCAGTGACAGGCGGGACAGGGCCTACGAGCAGTACTTC